This entry describes one TCR beta chain. The antigen this receptor binds is unknown. No base qualities exist here, and no much larger clone lies one base off it. V is cut by 3 bases and J by 4 bases, and the space between the germline ends is 17 bases. There are 16 amino acids in the CDR3, from cysteine to phenylalanine inclusive. Only the CDR3 portion is preserved as DNA: 48 bases, with reading frame beginning at the first base. Per the germline V gene (reference sequence), WNHNN is the CDR1 and SYGVQD is the CDR2. This record belongs to a study of T cell repertoires in MIS-A myocarditis (dated by TCRdb to 2021 to 2024). TCRbeta CDR3 regions were amplified by the immunoSEQ bias-controlled multiplex PCR and were subjected to high-throughput sequencing. Per the original workflow: CDR3 sequences were collapsed and filtered by the immunoSEQ vendor pipeline to quantify abundance and frequency of each unique TCRbeta CDR3. Dominant CDR3 amino acid sequences were clustered with SARS-CoV-2-specific ImmuneCODE TCRbeta sequences by CD-HIT using a 90% global sequence identity threshold. A clone was classed as hyperexpanded at a frequency of 0.1 to 1 and as large at a frequency of 0.01 to 0.1. MiXCR was used to confirm CDR3 amino acid sequences and V and J gene assignments of dominant clones. The R stringdist package was used to compute Levenshtein distances between the patient clonotypes and the ImmuneCODE hits. The source is immuneACCESS, and TCRdb retained only in-frame sequences with V and J called. Part of the clones is not carried over; for the studies checked, unresolved V genes explain less than half of this, and the remainder is unexplained. Clonal size and the V and J genes are those of that table, whereas D and trimming came from the DNA. This sample is represented by roughly 14,000 clones; 70% to 85% of them were singletons. More than 55% of the sample is in the top ten clones.

The QIAamp DNA FFPE kit was used to extract genomic DNA from formalin-fixed paraffin-embedded autopsy tissue. The sequence links TRBV10-1 to TRBJ2-3; the best D guess is TRBD1, with 5 bases matching. The sequencing sample was made of left ventricle heart tissue obtained at autopsy. The cell subset or site label corresponds to: cardiac tissue sample (left or right ventricle, interventricular septum, or pericardium). The TCR sequence derives from a man aged 18-30 years with fulminant myocarditis from multisystem inflammatory syndrome in adults (MIS-A) after COVID-19. Read as DNA, the sequence is TGCGCCAGCAGTGACCTCAGGGCAGTTTGGTCAGATACGCAGTATTTT. This is translated as CASSDLRAVWSDTQYF.